The clone carrying this TCR beta chain has just a few counts. Its cognate antigen is unknown. The data derive from a study of T cell repertoires in cytomegalovirus infection. Study information: Public TCR beta signatures provided an indication of both CMV infection and a matching HLA type. Study findings and constraints: The ex vivo response was dominated by HLA-C-restricted CMV-specific TCR beta clonotypes. Cumulative frequency of public TCR beta families picked out carriers of CMV plus the relevant HLA.

V lost 3 bases and J lost 5; bases outside the gene matches: 9. The germline V gene has CDR1 KGHSH and CDR2 LQKENI. The CDR3 consists of 16 residues. A single record per CDR3 protein comes from TCRdb applying MiXCR to the reads. This table has roughly 500,000 distinct CDR3 sequences, around 11% appearing once. The specimen sequenced was PBMCs. The gene calls are TRBV18 and TRBJ2-5; 10 positions match TRBD1. The TCR comes from a human donor in good health (CMV status not recorded). Some clones in this sample may be carry-over from other donors' samples. Here the CDR3 DNA reads TGTGCCAGCTCACCCAGACAGGGGGCGATTCGGGAGACCCAGTACTTC. Amino acids: CASSPRQGAIRETQYF.